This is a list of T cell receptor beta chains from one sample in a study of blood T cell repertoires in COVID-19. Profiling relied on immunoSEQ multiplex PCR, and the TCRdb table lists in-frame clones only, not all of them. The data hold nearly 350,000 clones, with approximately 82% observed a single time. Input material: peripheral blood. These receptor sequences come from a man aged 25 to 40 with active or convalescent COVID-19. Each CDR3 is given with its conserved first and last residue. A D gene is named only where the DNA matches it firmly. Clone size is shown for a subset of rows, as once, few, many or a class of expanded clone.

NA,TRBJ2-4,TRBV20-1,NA,TGCAGTGCTAGTACGACGGAGGGCAAAAACATTCAGTACTTC,CSASTTEGKNIQYF
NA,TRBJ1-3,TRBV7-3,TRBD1,TGTGCCAGCAGCCTGGGACAGGGGGATGACACCATATATTTT,CASSLGQGDDTIYF
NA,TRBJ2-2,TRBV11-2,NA,TGTGCCAGCAGCTTAGCTCTAGGAAACACCGGGGAGCTGTTTTTT,CASSLALGNTGELFF
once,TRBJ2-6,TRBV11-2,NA,TGTGCCAGCAGCCAGGGCAGCCACTCTGGGGCCAACGTCCTGACTTTC,CASSQGSHSGANVLTF
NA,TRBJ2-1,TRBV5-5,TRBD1,TGTGCCAGCAGCTTTCAAGGGGGCGTTTACAATGAGCAGTTCTTC,CASSFQGGVYNEQFF
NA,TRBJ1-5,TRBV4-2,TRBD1,TGTGCCAGCAGCCACCTAGACAGGGGGCAGGGCAATCAGCCCCAGCATTTT,CASSHLDRGQGNQPQHF
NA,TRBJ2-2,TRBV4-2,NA,TGTGCCAGCAGCCCCCAGGGGACGTCCAACACCGGGGAGCTGTTTTTT,CASSPQGTSNTGELFF
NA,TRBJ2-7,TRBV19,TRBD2,TGTGCCAGTAGTTCAGGACTAGGCTCCTACGAGCAGTACTTC,CASSSGLGSYEQYF
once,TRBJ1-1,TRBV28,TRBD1,TGTGCCAGCACCGGACAGGTCCCGAAGGAAGCTTTCTTT,CASTGQVPKEAFF
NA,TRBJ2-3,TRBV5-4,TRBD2,TGTGCCAGCAGCCCCCCCCCGGGACTAGCAACAGATACGCAGTATTTT,CASSPPPGLATDTQYF
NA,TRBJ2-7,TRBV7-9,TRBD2,TGTGCCAGCAGCTTATCGGCGGGAGGGCCCTACGAGCAGTACTTC,CASSLSAGGPYEQYF
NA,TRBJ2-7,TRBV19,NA,TGTGCCAGTGCCACATCCGGGACTGCAGTCTCCGAGCAGTACTTC,CASATSGTAVSEQYF
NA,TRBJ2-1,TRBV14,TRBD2,TGTGCCAGCAGCCAGCTGGGACTAGCGGGAGAGCATGAGCAGTTCTTC,CASSQLGLAGEHEQFF